This T cell receptor (beta chain) was captured by sequencing in a study of blood T cell repertoires in COVID-19. Study as a whole: COVID-19 samples, acute and convalescent, were from the United States, Italy and Spain. Sources were T cells, B-cell-depleted T cells, or PBMCs; the material itself was cDNA or gDNA.

V dropped 6 bases and J dropped 10 bases, with 15 bases sitting between them. This CDR3 spans 13 amino acids. Source study methods: Reference gene primer amplification in the assay estimated nucleated cell counts. Only in-frame clones appear in the TCRdb table, and some are missing; sequencing was by immunoSEQ multiplex PCR. V and J calls and clone size are copied from that table; D and trimming were computed from the DNA. The sample records about 320,000 clones, over 75% being singletons. The gene calls are TRBV12-3 or TRBV12-4 and TRBJ1-4; weak D call: TRBD1 (5 bases). The TCR was taken from a human donor in a cohort sampled during active COVID-19. The sequencing sample was made of peripheral blood. CDR3 DNA sequence: TGTGCCAGCAGGGGGGGGGAGGTTGGAAAACTGTTTTTT. Residues: CASRGGEVGKLFF.